This passage covers 8 T cell receptor beta chains from one sample sequenced in a study of T cell repertoires in cytomegalovirus infection. Which antigens these TCRs recognize remains unknown. TCRdb re-derived calls from the reads in MiXCR, one entry per CDR3 protein. Here the sample spans approximately 300,000 distinct CDR3 sequences, around 25% being singletons. The source material was cultured PBMCs, sampled from culture after CMV antigen stimulation. All receptors derive from a human donor in good health (CMV status not recorded). Some clones in this sample may be carry-over from other donors' samples.

At least ten counts were recorded for this clonotype. This chain links TRBV7-2 with TRBJ1-4; 9 positions agree with TRBD1. The CDR3 runs 12 residues. The V gene end was trimmed by 10 bases and the J gene end by 7 bases; junction bases not matched to a gene: 4. Per the germline V gene, CDR1 is SGHTA and CDR2 is FQGNSA. The CDR3: CATGTGSEKLFF. The CDR3 DNA reads as TGTGCCACCGGGACAGGGAGTGAAAAACTGTTTTTT.

In its sample, this clonotype was seen once. The chain links TRBV29-1 to TRBJ1-1, with 8 bases that match TRBD1. The germline V gene has CDR1 SQVTM and CDR2 ANQGSEA. J was trimmed by 0 bases and V by 8 bases; bases with no gene match: 5. CDR3 length: 13 residues. The CDR3 sequence is CSTRTGMNTEAFF. Written as DNA, the CDR3 is TGCAGCACCAGGACAGGGATGAACACTGAAGCTTTCTTT.

In this sample, this clonotype turned up many times. V and J are TRBV7-2 and TRBJ1-2; no clear D. Trimming left V 3 bases short and J 2 bases short, with 13 bases between. The CDR3 consists of 15 residues. Germline values: CDR1 SGHTA, CDR2 FQGNSA. The CDR3 region has the DNA TGTGCCAGCAGCTTCCCCGGCCGGGAAAACTATGGCTACACCTTC. It specifies CASSFPGRENYGYTF.

This clonotype was observed many times. CDR3 in amino acids: CASSFWAEQFF. CDR3 bases: TGTGCCAGCAGTTTCTGGGCTGAGCAGTTCTTC. The chain combines TRBV28 with TRBJ2-1; no firm D call. The germline V and J ends were trimmed by 3 bases and 9 bases, with 6 bases remaining between them. Germline-derived CDR1 and CDR2 are MDHEN and SYDVKM. The CDR3 is made up of 11 amino acids.

The CDR3 DNA follows: TGTGCCAGCTCACCCGACAATAACTATGGCTACACCTTC. Protein: CASSPDNNYGYTF. The chain recombines TRBV18 with TRBJ1-2; D remains ambiguous. The germline CDR1 and CDR2 sequences are KGHSH and LQKENI. Trimming cost V 3 bases and J 1 base, with 6 bases left between them. This CDR3 is 13 amino acids long.

This chain connects TRBV19 to TRBJ2-2; no firm D call. The V gene's germline CDR1 is LNHDA and CDR2 SQIVND (reference sequence). The V and J ends lost 1 base and 1 base respectively, with 7 bases between them. The CDR3 loop spans 15 amino acids. The CDR3 spells CASSIVLLNTGELFF. In DNA, the CDR3 is TGTGCCAGTAGTATAGTACTCCTGAACACCGGGGAGCTGTTTTTT.

Here the CDR3 reads CASSLTSPTGELFF. The CDR3 DNA follows: TGTGCCAGCAGCCTCACTAGCCCCACCGGGGAGCTGTTTTTT. This chain connects TRBV9 to TRBJ2-2; D might be TRBD2 (6 bases). V lost 4 bases, J lost 4 bases, and 11 bases lay in between. Germline lookup yields CDR1 SGDLS and CDR2 YYNGEE. This CDR3 spans 14 amino acids. Supplemented by reference TRBV9 and TRBJ2-2, the full variable domain reads DSGVTQTPKHLITATGQRVTLRCSPRSGDLSVYWYQQSLDQGLQFLIQYYNGEERAKGNILERFSAQQFPDLHSELNLSSLELGDSALYFCASSLTSPTGELFFGEGSRLTVL.

This clonotype appeared a few times. The chain uses TRBV4-1 and TRBJ2-5; D possibly uses TRBD1 or TRBD2 (5 bases each). Germline V gene data show CDR1 as MGHRA and CDR2 as YSYEKL. This CDR3 comprises 17 residues. V lost 2 bases and J lost 3, with 19 bases in between. In DNA form, the CDR3 reads TGCGCCAGCAGCCAATCTGCGGGCAGGGACGGTGAAGAGACCCAGTACTTC. Its protein is CASSQSAGRDGEETQYF.